The source of this TCR beta chain is a study of read filtering for tumor transcriptome and immune sequencing. The library was built from approximately 400 ng RNA with molecular barcoded adaptors for alpha/delta and beta/gamma chains. A single record per CDR3 protein comes from TCRdb applying MiXCR to the reads. Of 20,000 to 25,000 distinct CDR3 sequences listed, roughly 13% are singletons. This clonotype has ten or more counts. This may be a read error, as it is one base from a much larger clone. The V and J ends lost 4 bases and 6 bases, in that order; junction bases with no gene match: 14. The CDR3 runs to 15 residues. Germline assignment: CDR1 DFQATT and CDR2 SNEGSKA (reference sequence).

The TCR sequence derives from a donor aged 40 or over with multiple myeloma. The genes are TRBV20-1 and TRBJ2-7, with TRBD1 matching over 8 bases. The sequenced sample consisted of a population of CD138-negative cells sorted from bone marrow. The chain's CDR3 is CSATGGAAVQSEQYF. CDR3 coding DNA: TGCAGTGCTACAGGGGGCGCCGCGGTACAGAGCGAGCAGTACTTC.